The text below deals with one T cell receptor beta chain. Using immunoSEQ multiplex PCR, the repertoire was profiled, and TCRdb retains in-frame clones only, with some absent. The sample carries about 79,000 clones, roughly 93% recorded once. The CDR3 contains 19 residues. The V gene lost 2 bases and the J gene lost 4 bases, with 21 bases spanning the gap. This specimen belongs to a study of T cell changes during pregnancy in multiple sclerosis. The specimen was peripheral blood, collected in the second trimester of pregnancy. This receptor was identified in a female donor in good health, enrolled as a control in a pregnancy study. This chain connects TRBV23-1 to TRBJ2-6; a possible D gene is TRBD1 (5 bases). TRBV23-1 is known as an ORF, though its function is uncertain. The CDR3 is CASSQVASQGKSGANVLTF. As DNA, the CDR3 is TGCGCCAGCAGTCAAGTAGCAAGCCAGGGAAAATCCGGGGCCAACGTCCTGACTTTC.